These 31 T cell receptor beta chains share one sample of origin, sequenced in a study of T cells in Graves' hyperthyroidism and ophthalmopathy. Template material for amplifying TCR beta CDR3 regions consisted of RNA transcripts. When the TCR CDR3 underwent first-round RT-PCR, the HTBI primer set was used. In TCRdb, the multiplex PCR reads were re-called with MiXCR into one record per CDR3 protein. This table has 250,000 to 350,000 distinct CDR3 sequences, over 15% appearing once. The material sequenced was blood. These receptors were obtained from an older woman with Graves' ophthalmopathy.

This clonotype was recorded at least ten times. The CDR3 loop reads CASSPWTGGWNTQYF. The CDR3 nucleotides read TGTGCCAGCAGTCCGTGGACAGGGGGCTGGAATACGCAGTATTTT. The chain couples TRBV12-3 or TRBV12-4 to TRBJ2-3, with 11 positions matching TRBD1. V lost 5 bases, J lost 7 bases, and 8 bases stayed unmatched. The CDR3 covers 15 residues.

The gene calls are TRBV28 and TRBJ2-4; tentatively, D is TRBD2 (7 bases). The CDR3 loop spans 14 amino acids. Between the trimmed V and J ends, which lost 5 bases and 5 bases, there was a span of 13 bases. The germline CDR1 and CDR2 sequences are MDHEN and SYDVKM. The CDR3 DNA reads TGTGCCAGCAGTGGGGGAGGGGGGGAAAACATTCAGTACTTC. Protein: CASSGGGGENIQYF.

This clonotype was seen a handful of times. This sequence joins TRBV5-1 and TRBJ2-7; D might be TRBD2 (7 bases). Germline V lookup: CDR1 SGHRS, CDR2 YFSETQ. CDR3 size: 15 residues. V was clipped by 4 bases and J by 1 base, with 15 bases between them. The CDR3 sequence: CASSPAAGASYEQYF. The CDR3 DNA sequence: TGCGCCAGCAGCCCGGCGGCGGGGGCTTCCTACGAGCAGTACTTC.

In its sample, this clonotype was seen many times. The V and J genes are TRBV27 and TRBJ1-2; 10 bases match TRBD1. The V and J ends lost 4 bases and 7 bases, in that order; junction bases with no gene match: 3. Germline V gene sequence: CDR1 MNHEY, CDR2 SMNVEV (reference sequence). CDR3 length: 13 amino acids. CDR3 loop: CASSSGQGFGYTF. For the CDR3, the DNA is TGTGCCAGCAGTTCGGGACAGGGGTTTGGCTACACCTTC.

This clonotype was recorded at least ten times. This chain joins TRBV7-2 and TRBJ2-2; D remains ambiguous. V was clipped by 1 base and J by 0 bases, with 12 bases between them. There are 17 residues in the CDR3. Germline loops: CDR1 SGHTA, CDR2 FQGNSA. The CDR3 bases are TGTGCCAGCAGCTTAGTGCGGCAGCGAGCGAACACCGGGGAGCTGTTTTTT. It encodes CASSLVRQRANTGELFF. The variable domain in full, with the rest retrieved from reference TRBV7-2 and TRBJ2-2, is GAGVSQSPSNKVTEKGKDVELRCDPISGHTALYWYRQSLGQGLEFLIYFQGNSAPDKSGLPSDRFSAERTGGSVSTLTIQRTQQEDSAVYLCASSLVRQRANTGELFFGEGSRLTVL.

The genes are TRBV4-2 and TRBJ1-1; a possible D gene is TRBD1 (6 bases). This CDR3 comprises 15 residues. The V gene lost 0 bases and the J gene lost 1 base, with 9 bases spanning the gap. CDR1 and CDR2 from the germline V gene are LGHNA and YNFKEQ. For the CDR3, the DNA is TGTGCCAGCAGCCAAGAGGGGGCACGGAACACTGAAGCTTTCTTT. Translating gives CASSQEGARNTEAFF.

The V call is TRBV7-2, the J call TRBJ1-4; 7 bases are shared with TRBD1. CDR1 is SGHTA and CDR2 is FQGNSA in the germline V gene. The CDR3 consists of 14 residues. V was clipped by 2 bases and J by 7 bases; unmatched bases: 4. CDR3 residues: CASSLRQGVEKLFF. The CDR3 nucleotides are TGTGCCAGCAGCTTAAGACAGGGAGTTGAAAAACTGTTTTTT.

V and J are TRBV6-5 and TRBJ1-5; D is possibly TRBD1 (5 bases). There are 19 residues in the CDR3. Trimming stripped 0 bases from V and 0 bases from J, with 18 bases between. Germline CDR1 MNHEY, CDR2 SVGAGI. In DNA, the CDR3 is TGTGCCAGCAGTTACTCGAGGCGGGGCTCGCTAGTTAGCAATCAGCCCCAGCATTTT. Protein sequence: CASSYSRRGSLVSNQPQHF.

In this sample, this clonotype turned up many times. The CDR3, as DNA: TGCAGTGCTAACTCAGTTGGGGCCGCAACTGAAGCTTTCTTT. Protein sequence: CSANSVGAATEAFF. The rearrangement uses TRBV20-1 and TRBJ1-1, with TRBD1 as a possible D gene (5 bases). The length of the CDR3 is 14 residues. V was shortened by 4 bases and J by 5 bases, with 17 bases between the two germline ends. In germline, CDR1 is DFQATT, CDR2 SNEGSKA (reference sequence).

The sample holds many counts of this clonotype. The gene calls are TRBV6-1 and TRBJ2-1; no clear D gene. V was shortened by 6 bases and J by 6 bases, with 15 bases between the two germline ends. The CDR3 is 14 residues long. Germline V gives CDR1 MNHNS, CDR2 SASEGT. CDR3 region: CASSLTGPRNEQFF. The CDR3 DNA reads as TGTGCCAGCAGCCTGACGGGCCCTCGCAATGAGCAGTTCTTC.

The chain couples TRBV27 to TRBJ1-5; D is ambiguous. Per germline, CDR1 MNHEY and CDR2 SMNVEV (reference sequence). The CDR3 runs 13 residues. Trimming left V 3 bases short and J 2 bases short, with 5 bases between. The CDR3 spells CASSFVGNQPQHF. CDR3 DNA sequence: TGTGCCAGCAGTTTTGTGGGCAATCAGCCCCAGCATTTT.

This clonotype was counted many times. V and J are TRBV13 and TRBJ2-7, with D perhaps being TRBD1 or TRBD2 (6 bases each). V was shortened by 5 bases and J by 3 bases, with 17 bases between the two germline ends. The CDR3 runs 15 residues. The germline V gene encodes CDR1 PRHDT and CDR2 FYEKMQ (reference sequence). The DNA of the CDR3 is TGTGCCAGCAGCACGGGGGCGACCAGAGACTACGAGCAGTACTTC. Translated, it gives CASSTGATRDYEQYF.

This chain uses TRBV19 with TRBJ1-4; TRBD1 might be the D (6 bases). V was shortened by 6 bases and J by 10 bases, with 30 bases between the two germline ends. The CDR3 sequence is 18 residues long. Germline CDR1 LNHDA, CDR2 SQIVND (reference sequence). The CDR3 bases are TGTGCCAGTAGCCATACCCCGGGACAAACTTTACCTTTGGGAAAACTGTTTTTT. Translated: CASSHTPGQTLPLGKLFF.

This rearrangement joins TRBV5-5 to TRBJ2-3, with D possibly TRBD1 on 5 matching bases. The CDR3 extends over 15 amino acids. From germline, CDR1 is SGHKS and CDR2 YYEKEE (reference sequence). The germline V and J ends were trimmed by 6 bases and 7 bases, with 21 bases remaining between them. The DNA of the CDR3 is TGTGCCAGCATCGACGAACGATCAGGGCCACATACGCAGTATTTT. Residues: CASIDERSGPHTQYF.

The rearrangement joins TRBV6-1 to TRBJ2-7; 7 nucleotides align to TRBD1. Per the germline V gene, CDR1 is MNHNS and CDR2 is SASEGT. The V and J ends lost 11 bases and 3 bases, in that order; junction bases with no gene match: 7. The CDR3 runs to 12 residues. CDR3 in amino acids: CAVTGKLYEQYF. The DNA of the CDR3 is TGTGCCGTGACAGGGAAACTCTACGAGCAGTACTTC.

This clonotype was seen ten or more times. J is TRBJ1-1 and V is TRBV13, with D possibly matching TRBD1 (6 bases). Germline-derived CDR1 and CDR2 are PRHDT and FYEKMQ (reference sequence). V was clipped by 4 bases and J by 10 bases, with 13 bases between them. The CDR3 length is 12 residues. CDR3 residues: CASSSYRDVAFF. CDR3 coding DNA: TGTGCCAGCAGCTCGTACAGGGATGTAGCTTTCTTT.

This clonotype was found many times. The rearrangement joins TRBV7-8 to TRBJ1-2; D unresolved. CDR1 and CDR2 (germline): SGHVS, FQNEAQ. Trimming removed 0 bases at V and 5 bases at J, with 7 bases between. The CDR3 consists of 13 residues. CDR3 in amino acids: CASSLAAAYGYTF. CDR3 bases: TGTGCCAGCAGCTTAGCGGCAGCATATGGCTACACCTTC.

At least ten counts were recorded for this clonotype. This chain links TRBV20-1 with TRBJ1-5; TRBD1 agrees at 8 bases. Per the germline V gene, CDR1 is DFQATT and CDR2 is SNEGSKA (reference sequence). J lost 7 bases, V lost 3 bases, and 11 bases had no gene match. The CDR3 loop spans 15 amino acids. This CDR3 is CSASSDRGVGQPQHF. For the CDR3, the DNA is TGCAGTGCTAGTTCCGACAGGGGAGTGGGGCAGCCCCAGCATTTT.

This clonotype occurred many times. The chain employs TRBV27 and TRBJ2-7; no definite D call. Looked up from germline, CDR1 is MNHEY and CDR2 is SMNVEV (reference sequence). This CDR3 region has 13 residues. Trimming took 4 bases from V and 0 from J, leaving 7 bases between them. The CDR3 loop is CASSYAASYEQYF. CDR3 nucleotides: TGTGCCAGCAGTTACGCGGCCTCCTACGAGCAGTACTTC.

This clonotype was detected only a few times. This sequence joins TRBV7-2 and TRBJ2-6; no firm D call. The CDR3 length is 14 residues. CDR1 and CDR2 (germline): SGHTA, FQGNSA. Trimming left V 1 base short and J 3 bases short, with 4 bases between. The chain's CDR3 is CASSLDGGANVLTF. The CDR3 DNA follows: TGTGCCAGCAGCTTAGACGGTGGGGCCAACGTCCTGACTTTC.

Many counts were recorded for this clonotype. The rearrangement uses TRBV7-2 and TRBJ2-7; TRBD1 aligns across 7 bases. V lost 5 bases, J lost 5 bases, and 6 bases stayed unmatched. The CDR3 runs 13 residues. The germline V gene has CDR1 SGHTA and CDR2 FQGNSA. This CDR3 is CASSPRTGDEQYF. The CDR3 DNA reads TGTGCCAGCAGCCCCCGAACAGGGGACGAGCAGTACTTC. Full variable domain (rest looked up from reference TRBV7-2 and TRBJ2-7): GAGVSQSPSNKVTEKGKDVELRCDPISGHTALYWYRQSLGQGLEFLIYFQGNSAPDKSGLPSDRFSAERTGGSVSTLTIQRTQQEDSAVYLCASSPRTGDEQYFGPGTRLTVT.

This clonotype has ten or more counts. This chain links TRBV7-3 with TRBJ1-2; TRBD1 matches 11 bases. Germline trimming cut 2 bases from V and 2 bases from J; bases unmatched to any gene: 10. The germline V gene has CDR1 SGHTA and CDR2 FQGTGA. The CDR3 runs to 18 residues. The CDR3 loop reads CASSLGGGQGAANYGYTF. The DNA for the CDR3 is TGTGCCAGCAGCTTAGGGGGCGGACAGGGGGCAGCAAACTATGGCTACACCTTC.

This clonotype was seen just once. The chain recombines TRBV6-5 with TRBJ1-6; maybe TRBD1 (6 bases). Trimming cost V 2 bases and J 7 bases, with 27 bases left between them. In germline, CDR1 is MNHEY, CDR2 SVGAGI. The CDR3 is 20 residues long. The CDR3 region is CASSYGLGGRVDRRNSPLHF. CDR3 sequence (DNA): TGTGCCAGCAGTTACGGCCTGGGGGGGAGGGTAGACAGGAGGAATTCACCCCTCCACTTT.

This clonotype showed up many times. The chain uses TRBV20-1 and TRBJ1-6; D uncertain. The CDR3 contains 15 residues. The germline V gene encodes CDR1 DFQATT and CDR2 SNEGSKA (reference sequence). The germline V and J ends were trimmed by 6 bases and 7 bases, with 19 bases remaining between them. CDR3 sequence reads: CSAIAGSNINSPLHF. CDR3 sequence (DNA): TGCAGTGCCATCGCGGGGTCGAATATAAATTCACCCCTCCACTTT.

This clonotype was seen repeatedly, ten times or more. The chain couples TRBV20-1 to TRBJ1-5, with D perhaps matching TRBD1 (6 bases). Germline V gene sequence: CDR1 DFQATT, CDR2 SNEGSKA (reference sequence). The CDR3 runs to 15 residues. With 3 bases removed from V and 2 bases from J, the gap between germline ends came to 14 bases. The CDR3 loop reads CSASDGGLGNQPQHF. Here the CDR3 DNA reads TGCAGTGCTAGTGATGGGGGCTTGGGCAATCAGCCCCAGCATTTT.

This clonotype was detected a few times. The rearrangement links TRBV3-1 to TRBJ2-3; D may match TRBD1 or TRBD2 (6 bases each). The CDR3 has 16 residues. Germline lookup yields CDR1 LGHDT and CDR2 YNNKEL (reference sequence). V lost 0 bases and J 4 bases, leaving 14 bases between the germline ends. CDR3 in amino acids: CASSQEWGAFADTQYF. CDR3 DNA: TGTGCCAGCAGCCAAGAGTGGGGGGCCTTCGCAGATACGCAGTATTTT.

The table lists this clonotype with many counts. The V call is TRBV5-1, the J call TRBJ2-7, with 7 nucleotides matching TRBD1. V lost 1 base and J lost 6; bases outside the gene matches: 4. The CDR3 length is 13 residues. From germline, CDR1 is SGHRS and CDR2 YFSETQ. The DNA for the CDR3 is TGCGCCAGCAGCTTGCGGGGACAGACCGAGCAGTACTTC. It yields the protein CASSLRGQTEQYF.

This clonotype was picked up many times. This rearrangement joins TRBV9 to TRBJ2-3; a possible D gene is TRBD1 (6 bases). Germline V gives CDR1 SGDLS, CDR2 YYNGEE. V was trimmed by 3 bases and J by 4 bases, leaving 9 bases between them. This CDR3 has 13 amino acids. In DNA, the CDR3 is TGTGCCAGCAGCGCATACAGGGCAGATACGCAGTATTTT. This sequence encodes CASSAYRADTQYF.

This clonotype came up many times. This chain links TRBV5-6 with TRBJ2-7; 14 nucleotides line up with TRBD2. CDR1 and CDR2 from the germline V gene are SGHDT and YYEEEE. Trimming took 1 base from V and 1 from J; bases not matched to a gene: 4. This CDR3 has 17 amino acids. CDR3 protein: CASSLRTSGRSSYEQYF. The CDR3, as DNA: TGTGCCAGCAGCTTGAGGACTAGCGGGAGGTCTTCCTACGAGCAGTACTTC.

This clonotype has a single count. This rearrangement joins TRBV6-5 to TRBJ1-5, with 7 bases that match TRBD1. CDR1 and CDR2 from the germline V gene are MNHEY and SVGAGI. The CDR3 has 19 residues. J lost 0 bases, V lost 2 bases, and 13 bases had no gene match. In nucleotides, the CDR3 is TGTGCCAGCAGTTACGTGAGAGGGGGCCCCATTTATAGCAATCAGCCCCAGCATTTT. It encodes CASSYVRGGPIYSNQPQHF.

V and J are TRBV7-9 and TRBJ1-2, with D perhaps matching TRBD1 (5 bases). Trimming left V 5 bases short and J 8 bases short, with 18 bases between. From germline, CDR1 is SEHNR and CDR2 FQNEAQ (reference sequence). This CDR3 is built from 14 residues. DNA for the CDR3: TGTGCCAGCAGCCCGACAGAGCGACAACGGGGCTACACCTTC. This sequence encodes CASSPTERQRGYTF.